A selection of T cell receptor beta chains follows, all from one sample in a study of blood T cell repertoires in COVID-19. Data came from immunoSEQ multiplex PCR; TCRdb stores just in-frame clones and leaves some out. The sample has about 140,000 clones, around 80% seen once; the top ten hold less than 2%. The sequencing sample was made of peripheral blood. These receptors came from a woman aged 60-70 years with acute or convalescent COVID-19. Each CDR3 is given with its conserved first and last residue. The order of the fields is CDR3 DNA, CDR3 protein, clone size, J gene, V gene, D gene. A D gene is named only where the DNA matches it firmly. Clone sizes are given selectively: once, few, many, or a class where the clone is expanded.

CDR3 DNA: TGTGCCAGCCTCCGACAGGGGTATGGCTACACCTTC; CDR3 protein: CASLRQGYGYTF; clone size: .; J gene: TRBJ1-2; V gene: TRBV28; D gene: TRBD1
CDR3 DNA: TGTGCCAGCAGTCCACAGGACAGACAACGGAGCTACACCTTC; CDR3 protein: CASSPQDRQRSYTF; clone size: .; J gene: TRBJ1-2; V gene: TRBV28; D gene: .
CDR3 DNA: TGTGCCTGGAGCCGAGACTCCGATGAGCAGTTCTTC; CDR3 protein: CAWSRDSDEQFF; clone size: .; J gene: TRBJ2-1; V gene: TRBV30; D gene: .
CDR3 DNA: TGTGCCAGCAGCCGGACAGGGACCAACGAGCAGTACTTC; CDR3 protein: CASSRTGTNEQYF; clone size: .; J gene: TRBJ2-7; V gene: TRBV7-9; D gene: TRBD1
CDR3 DNA: TGTGCCAGCAGCTTGGGACCGGGACTAGCGGGAGGAGAGACCCAGTACTTC; CDR3 protein: CASSLGPGLAGGETQYF; clone size: .; J gene: TRBJ2-5; V gene: TRBV5-4; D gene: TRBD2
CDR3 DNA: TGTGCCAGCAGTAGCGGACAGACCTTACTAGGTGAAAAACTGTTTTTT; CDR3 protein: CASSSGQTLLGEKLFF; clone size: .; J gene: TRBJ1-4; V gene: TRBV2; D gene: .
CDR3 DNA: TGTGCCATCATAGCAGGGGCAGGAAACACCATATATTTT; CDR3 protein: CAIIAGAGNTIYF; clone size: few; J gene: TRBJ1-3; V gene: TRBV10-3; D gene: .
CDR3 DNA: TGTGCCAGCAGTGACAGCTATGGCTACACCTTC; CDR3 protein: CASSDSYGYTF; clone size: once; J gene: TRBJ1-2; V gene: TRBV6-1; D gene: .
CDR3 DNA: TGTGCCTGGAGAGGCGGACACAACTCTGGAAACACCATATATTTT; CDR3 protein: CAWRGGHNSGNTIYF; clone size: few; J gene: TRBJ1-3; V gene: TRBV30; D gene: .
CDR3 DNA: TGTGCCACCAGCAGAGCCAGGCCGGGACTTACCAATGAGCAGTTCTTC; CDR3 protein: CATSRARPGLTNEQFF; clone size: .; J gene: TRBJ2-1; V gene: TRBV15; D gene: .
CDR3 DNA: TGTGCCAGCGAAGCCGGGACTAGCGGGAGGACCGGGGAGCTGTTTTTT; CDR3 protein: CASEAGTSGRTGELFF; clone size: .; J gene: TRBJ2-2; V gene: TRBV5-8; D gene: TRBD2
CDR3 DNA: TGTGCCAGCATTCGATGGGAGCCTTATGGCTACACCTTC; CDR3 protein: CASIRWEPYGYTF; clone size: .; J gene: TRBJ1-2; V gene: TRBV28; D gene: .
CDR3 DNA: TGTGCCATCAGTGCAGAACAGGGCTTAGGCCAGCCCCAGCATTTT; CDR3 protein: CAISAEQGLGQPQHF; clone size: few; J gene: TRBJ1-5; V gene: TRBV10-3; D gene: .
CDR3 DNA: TGCGCCAGCAGCATCCGGGACAGGGCCTACGAGCAGTACTTC; CDR3 protein: CASSIRDRAYEQYF; clone size: .; J gene: TRBJ2-7; V gene: TRBV5-1; D gene: TRBD1
CDR3 DNA: TGTGCCAGTAGTATTTTAGCAGGGGGCACTGAAGCTTTCTTT; CDR3 protein: CASSILAGGTEAFF; clone size: .; J gene: TRBJ1-1; V gene: TRBV19; D gene: TRBD1
CDR3 DNA: TGTGCCAGCAGCTTAGGTCAGGCGATCCACACTGAAGCTTTCTTT; CDR3 protein: CASSLGQAIHTEAFF; clone size: .; J gene: TRBJ1-1; V gene: TRBV7-9; D gene: .
CDR3 DNA: TGTGCCAGCAGGACTAGCGGACCGAACACCGGGGAGCTGTTTTTT; CDR3 protein: CASRTSGPNTGELFF; clone size: .; J gene: TRBJ2-2; V gene: TRBV2; D gene: TRBD2
CDR3 DNA: TGTGCCAGCAGCTTGGACAGAGACACTGAAGCTTTCTTT; CDR3 protein: CASSLDRDTEAFF; clone size: few; J gene: TRBJ1-1; V gene: TRBV7-8; D gene: .
CDR3 DNA: TGTGCCAGCAGTTTATCAGGGGGCGCGGGTTACAATGAGCAGTTCTTC; CDR3 protein: CASSLSGGAGYNEQFF; clone size: few; J gene: TRBJ2-1; V gene: TRBV27; D gene: TRBD1